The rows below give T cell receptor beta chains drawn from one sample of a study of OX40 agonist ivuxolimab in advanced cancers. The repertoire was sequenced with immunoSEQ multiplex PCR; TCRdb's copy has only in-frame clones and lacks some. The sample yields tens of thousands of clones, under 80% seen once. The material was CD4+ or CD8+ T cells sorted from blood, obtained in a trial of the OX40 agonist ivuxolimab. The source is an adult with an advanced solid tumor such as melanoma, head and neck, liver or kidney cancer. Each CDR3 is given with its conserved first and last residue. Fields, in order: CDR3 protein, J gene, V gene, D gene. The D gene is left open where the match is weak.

CATRSRGRTEAFF,TRBJ1-1,TRBV6-5,TRBD1
CASSLYREPVEQFF,TRBJ2-1,TRBV6-6,.
CASSRYSNQPQHF,TRBJ1-5,TRBV5-1,.
CASSIKRNTEAFF,TRBJ1-1,TRBV19,.
CASSVPGGSYGYTF,TRBJ1-2,TRBV9,.
CASSPPKQGAAGANVLTF,TRBJ2-6,TRBV18,TRBD1
CASSLRLGGSDTQYF,TRBJ2-3,TRBV11-2,.
CAWGWGNTGELFF,TRBJ2-2,TRBV30,.
CASSEAFKGAETEAFF,TRBJ1-1,TRBV2,TRBD1
CASSLTTGTRETQYF,TRBJ2-5,TRBV7-3,.
CASSLTTSGGADQSDTQYF,TRBJ2-3,TRBV11-3,TRBD2
CASSDLRGSEQFF,TRBJ2-1,TRBV6-1,.
CASSIWTSGVNEQFF,TRBJ2-1,TRBV19,TRBD2
CASSATPGWDEAFF,TRBJ1-1,TRBV7-9,.
CASSTLTSGGQETQYF,TRBJ2-5,TRBV5-1,TRBD2
CASRRQSNTEAFF,TRBJ1-1,TRBV10-1,.
CATGTGYTEAFF,TRBJ1-1,TRBV2,.
CASSRSNGGRDQPQHF,TRBJ1-5,TRBV19,.
CASSHGAGTQYF,TRBJ2-5,TRBV4-3,.
CASSLGLFTGELFF,TRBJ2-2,TRBV7-2,.
CASSSNIAGASGTQYF,TRBJ2-5,TRBV5-1,TRBD2
CASKALAGELFF,TRBJ2-2,TRBV19,.
CASSFGLGNEQFF,TRBJ2-1,TRBV10-2,.
CASSERGAGDYGYTF,TRBJ1-2,TRBV11-2,.
CASSTPGTGVRLPNTEAFF,TRBJ1-1,TRBV19,TRBD1
CASSSLRGREYF,TRBJ2-7,TRBV5-1,.
CASRAGALNEQFF,TRBJ2-1,TRBV27,TRBD2
CASSPRGEEQYF,TRBJ2-7,TRBV18,TRBD2
CSVADRGGYGYTF,TRBJ1-2,TRBV29-1,TRBD1
CASSPGTGGGELFF,TRBJ2-2,TRBV5-1,.
CALKRPGPGGEPQHF,TRBJ1-5,TRBV30,.
CASRYLGGTEAFF,TRBJ1-1,TRBV6-5,.
CASSSPGLAGGPTDTQYF,TRBJ2-3,TRBV27,TRBD2
CASSLGPNSPLHF,TRBJ1-6,TRBV27,.
CASSVGLITGYPAYEQYF,TRBJ2-7,TRBV9,.
CASSLVSGANGEKLFF,TRBJ1-4,TRBV11-2,.
CASSLGQKYRAEQFF,TRBJ2-1,TRBV23-1,TRBD1
CASSIGRGSNQPQHF,TRBJ1-5,TRBV19,TRBD1
CASSEGTNTDTQYF,TRBJ2-3,TRBV6-4,TRBD2
CASRTGVGNTIYF,TRBJ1-3,TRBV6-5,TRBD1
CASSRQGKTQYF,TRBJ2-5,TRBV10-1,TRBD1
CAGGQGPNTGELFF,TRBJ2-2,TRBV2,TRBD1
CASVGQGLQETQYF,TRBJ2-5,TRBV5-1,TRBD1